One and the same sample provided the 4 T cell receptor beta chains below, sequenced in a study (dated by TCRdb to 2013 to 2016). Libraries were made using 5' RACE. Reads for this sample came from an Illumina MiSeq. Using fastp at Q25 and MiXCR, TCRdb reprocessed the public reads and kept productive beta chains. Entries that share a CDR3 protein sequence are merged under the most common genes and DNA. The sample includes 50,000 to 60,000 distinct CDR3 sequences, with around 20% observed a single time. The leading ten clones occupy under 3.5% of the sample. Cells that were CD4+CD25+CD127-/low were isolated as Tregs. Sequenced: tumor-infiltrating Tregs sorted from the breast tumor. All receptors come from a female donor with breast cancer.

This clonotype was seen more than once but under ten times. The rearrangement uses TRBV2 and TRBJ1-4, with 9 bases matching TRBD1. From germline, CDR1 is SNHLY and CDR2 FYNNEI. This CDR3 has 12 residues. Trimming at V came to 6 bases and at J to 8 bases, leaving 1 base not matched to a gene. The CDR3 DNA reads as TGTGCCAGCAGGGACAGGGGAGAAAAACTGTTTTTT. Protein: CASRDRGEKLFF.

This clonotype was observed a handful of times. The CDR3: CSASHRGSNTGELFF. The CDR3 DNA reads TGCAGTGCTTCCCATCGCGGGAGCAACACCGGGGAGCTGTTTTTT. The chain recombines TRBV20-1 with TRBJ2-2, with 7 bases that match TRBD2. After removal of 5 bases from V and 2 bases from J, the junction contained 8 bases not matched to a gene. Germline assignment: CDR1 DFQATT and CDR2 SNEGSKA (reference sequence). The CDR3 is made up of 15 amino acids.

The genes are TRBV24-1 and TRBJ1-5, with unresolved D. Germline CDR1 is KGHDR and CDR2 is SFDVKD. V was pared by 3 bases and J by 2 bases, with 22 bases between. This CDR3 contains 19 residues. The CDR3 loop reads CATSDELRQPPLGNQPQHF. Written as DNA, the CDR3 is TGTGCCACCAGTGATGAACTCCGGCAGCCTCCCTTGGGCAATCAGCCCCAGCATTTT.

This clonotype was seen a few times. This chain joins TRBV7-2 and TRBJ2-3; the match to TRBD2 covers 13 bases. The V gene end was trimmed by 6 bases and the J gene end by 6 bases; junction bases not matched to a gene: 6. The CDR3 contains 15 residues. From germline, CDR1 is SGHTA and CDR2 FQGNSA. CDR3 residues: CASRRTSGGADTQYF. CDR3 DNA: TGTGCCAGCAGACGGACTAGCGGGGGAGCGGATACGCAGTATTTT.